The 24 T cell receptor beta chains reported below all come from one sample, sequenced in a study of blood T cells in healthy people across ages. A J-beta primer mix and a sample-barcoded 5' primer were used in a second PCR of roughly 7 to 12 cycles. MiXCR, run by TCRdb on the 5' RACE reads, gives a single entry per CDR3 protein. The sample has approximately 1,000,000 distinct CDR3 sequences; approximately 38% are singletons. Sequencing was performed on blood. The source is a man aged 18 to 35 in good health.

This chain links TRBV13 with TRBJ2-5; 8 bases map to TRBD2. V was clipped by 4 bases and J by 1 base; unmatched bases: 11. Germline V CDR1 and CDR2: PRHDT, FYEKMQ (reference sequence). The CDR3 covers 17 residues. The DNA of the CDR3 is TGTGCCAGCAGCTCCAACGCCCTCCTAGCGGGCCAAGAGACCCAGTACTTC. Encoded protein: CASSSNALLAGQETQYF.

This clonotype was detected a few times. This rearrangement joins TRBV15 to TRBJ1-4, with TRBD1 as a possible D gene (5 bases). Germline-derived CDR1 and CDR2 are LNHNV and YYDKDF (reference sequence). CDR3 length equals 13 residues. The ends were cut back, 8 bases at V and 11 bases at J, with 18 bases in the middle. CDR3 coding DNA: TGTGCCACCGAGGGGTTGAGCTATCGGAAACTGTTTTTT. The encoded protein is CATEGLSYRKLFF.

The rearrangement uses TRBV29-1 and TRBJ1-1, with D unclear. Trimming took off 2 bases at V and 1 base at J, with 11 bases between the two ends. Germline lookup yields CDR1 SQVTM and CDR2 ANQGSEA. The CDR3 sequence is 14 residues long. CDR3 nucleotides: TGCAGCGTTGAAAGCCGACTACCGAACACTGAAGCTTTCTTT. Translated, it gives CSVESRLPNTEAFF.

Turning to this clonotype: A read error may account for a junction end that differs from germline. The CDR3 reads CACSPRDRSYGNTEAFF. The DNA for the CDR3 is TGTGCCTGCAGCCCTCGGGACAGGTCTTACGGGAACACTGAAGCTTTCTTT. This chain connects TRBV7-6 to TRBJ1-1; 8 nucleotides line up with TRBD1. This CDR3 has 17 amino acids. The V gene's germline CDR1 is SGHVS and CDR2 FNYEAQ. Variable domain in full (rest from reference TRBV7-6 and TRBJ1-1): GAGVSQSPRYKVTKRGQDVALRCDPISGHVSLYWYRQALGQGPEFLTYFNYEAQQDKSGLPNDRFSAERPEGSISTLTIQRTEQRDSAMYRCACSPRDRSYGNTEAFFGQGTRLTVV.

The chain employs TRBV24-1 and TRBJ2-1; D remains ambiguous. Trimming shortened V by 3 bases and J by 3 bases, and 20 bases separated the two germline ends. Germline V gene sequence: CDR1 KGHDR, CDR2 SFDVKD. The CDR3 has 18 residues. The CDR3 loop is CATSDPSLVWRIYNEQFF. In nucleotides, the CDR3 is TGTGCCACCAGTGATCCCAGCCTTGTGTGGCGTATCTACAATGAGCAGTTCTTC.

V usage is TRBV7-8 and J usage is TRBJ1-5; 7 nucleotides match TRBD1. CDR1 and CDR2 (germline): SGHVS, FQNEAQ. The V gene end was trimmed by 7 bases and the J gene end by 9 bases; junction bases not matched to a gene: 12. The CDR3 sequence is 14 residues long. The CDR3 loop is CASTSARGQRPQHF. The CDR3 DNA reads TGTGCCAGCACCTCTGCGAGGGGGCAGAGGCCCCAGCATTTT.

This clonotype showed up just once. The rearrangement links TRBV4-3 to TRBJ1-3, with TRBD1 matching over 8 bases. The germline V gene encodes CDR1 LGHNA and CDR2 YSLEER. There are 19 residues in the CDR3. Trimming took 2 bases from V and 0 from J; bases not matched to a gene: 12. The CDR3 reads CASSQQPGTGRFSGNTIYF. The CDR3 DNA reads TGCGCCAGCAGCCAACAGCCGGGGACAGGAAGATTCTCTGGAAACACCATATATTTT.

This clonotype was seen a few times. The rearrangement joins TRBV28 to TRBJ2-7; tentatively, D is TRBD2 (6 bases). The CDR3 sequence is 16 residues long. Trimming cost V 3 bases and J 1 base, with 16 bases left between them. Germline values: CDR1 MDHEN, CDR2 SYDVKM. This CDR3 reads CASSLAGGGKSYEQYF. The CDR3 DNA sequence: TGTGCCAGCAGTTTGGCTGGGGGAGGCAAATCCTACGAGCAGTACTTC.

This chain joins TRBV3-1 and TRBJ2-4; D is possibly TRBD2 (5 bases). Looked up from germline, CDR1 is LGHDT and CDR2 is YNNKEL (reference sequence). V was shortened by 1 base and J by 3 bases, with 7 bases between the two germline ends. The CDR3 contains 14 residues. The CDR3 sequence: CASSQAEGKNIQYF. The CDR3 DNA sequence: TGTGCCAGCAGCCAAGCAGAGGGCAAAAACATTCAGTACTTC. Complete variable domain (other parts from reference TRBV3-1 and TRBJ2-4): DTAVSQTPKYLVTQMGNDKSIKCEQNLGHDTMYWYKQDSKKFLKIMFSYNNKELIINETVPNRFSPKSPDKAHLNLHINSLELGDSAVYFCASSQAEGKNIQYFGAGTRLSVL.

This clonotype has at least ten counts. This rearrangement joins TRBV7-2 to TRBJ2-3; D is ambiguous. Germline loops: CDR1 SGHTA, CDR2 FQGNSA. This CDR3 spans 14 amino acids. Deletions cut 6 bases from V and 4 bases from J, with 14 bases between. CDR3 nucleotides: TGTGCCAGCAGTCTCCTGGAACGGGCAGATACGCAGTATTTT. Its protein product is CASSLLERADTQYF.

V and J are TRBV2 and TRBJ1-2; possibly TRBD1 for D (5 bases). CDR1 and CDR2 (germline): SNHLY, FYNNEI. The CDR3 loop spans 14 amino acids. With 1 base removed from V and 4 bases from J, the gap between germline ends came to 10 bases. CDR3 loop: CASSEVAGRYGYTF. CDR3 nucleotide sequence: TGTGCCAGCAGTGAAGTGGCGGGGCGCTATGGCTACACCTTC.

In nucleotides, the CDR3 is TGCAGTGCTGCCCCGGGGGGTCGGGCACATACGCAGTATTTT. Its protein product is CSAAPGGRAHTQYF. This chain connects TRBV20-1 to TRBJ2-3, with 7 bases identical to TRBD2. The CDR3 runs 14 residues. Germline CDR1 and CDR2: DFQATT and SNEGSKA (reference sequence). The trim removed 5 bases at V and 7 bases at J, leaving 12 bases unmatched.

This clonotype has more than one count but fewer than ten. V gene TRBV7-9 combines with J gene TRBJ2-3; D is uncertain. This CDR3 is built from 16 residues. Germline lookup yields CDR1 SEHNR and CDR2 FQNEAQ (reference sequence). V was shortened by 5 bases and J by 0 bases, with 15 bases between the two germline ends. This chain's CDR3 is CASSHLALLSTDTQYF. In DNA, the CDR3 is TGTGCCAGCAGCCACCTGGCCCTCCTTAGCACAGATACGCAGTATTTT.

The chain carries TRBV9 and TRBJ2-3; the D is unclear. There are 14 residues in the CDR3. CDR1 SGDLS and CDR2 YYNGEE come from the germline V gene. The V and J ends lost 0 bases and 4 bases respectively, with 9 bases between them. CDR3 in DNA: TGTGCCAGCAGCGTAGATGGGCCTCCAGATACGCAGTATTTT. It yields the protein CASSVDGPPDTQYF. Combining the CDR3 with reference TRBV9 and TRBJ2-3 gives the whole variable domain DSGVTQTPKHLITATGQRVTLRCSPRSGDLSVYWYQQSLDQGLQFLIQYYNGEERAKGNILERFSAQQFPDLHSELNLSSLELGDSALYFCASSVDGPPDTQYFGPGTRLTVL.

The rearrangement joins TRBV4-1 to TRBJ1-2; no reliable D call. The CDR3 sequence is 15 residues long. V lost 1 base to trimming and J lost 8 bases, with 17 bases between them. The germline CDR1 and CDR2 sequences are MGHRA and YSYEKL. Here the CDR3 reads CASSQVFRSSGGYTF. CDR3 in DNA: TGCGCCAGCAGCCAAGTCTTCAGGTCCTCTGGAGGCTACACCTTC.

This clonotype was found a few times. The chain recombines TRBV12-3 or TRBV12-4 with TRBJ2-4, with 7 bases matching TRBD1. Trimming cost V 3 bases and J 0 bases; bases outside gene matches: 8. This CDR3 has 17 amino acids. CDR3 amino acids: CASSFGDSGLAKNIQYF. As DNA, the CDR3 is TGTGCCAGCAGTTTCGGGGACAGTGGCTTAGCCAAAAACATTCAGTACTTC.

The chain uses TRBV7-9 and TRBJ1-6; TRBD1 might be the D (6 bases). The germline V gene has CDR1 SEHNR and CDR2 FQNEAQ (reference sequence). Trimming removed 4 bases from V and 6 bases from J, with 13 bases in between. This CDR3 comprises 15 residues. CDR3 bases: TGTGCCAGCAGCTCCACGGACAGTCGTAATTCACCCCTCCACTTT. Translating it yields CASSSTDSRNSPLHF. The whole variable domain, filled in from reference TRBV7-9 and TRBJ1-6, reads DTGVSQNPRHKITKRGQNVTFRCDPISEHNRLYWYRQTLGQGPEFLTYFQNEAQLEKSRLLSDRFSAERPKGSFSTLEIQRTEQGDSAMYLCASSSTDSRNSPLHFGNGTRLTVT.

The J gene is TRBJ2-1, the V gene TRBV4-3, with D hard to call. This CDR3 is 14 amino acids long. Trimming took off 0 bases at V and 4 bases at J, with 7 bases between the two ends. Germline V gene lookup returns CDR1 LGHNA and CDR2 YSLEER. DNA for the CDR3: TGCGCCAGCAGCCAAGATTTGCAGTACAATGAGCAGTTCTTC. This codes for CASSQDLQYNEQFF.

The chain links TRBV15 to TRBJ2-1, with D perhaps matching TRBD2 (5 bases). Germline CDR1 LNHNV, CDR2 YYDKDF (reference sequence). The ends were cut back, 0 bases at V and 6 bases at J, with 15 bases in the middle. This CDR3 has 16 residues. CDR3 amino acids: CATSRDSAYGSNEQFF. In DNA form, the CDR3 reads TGTGCCACCAGCAGAGATAGCGCCTACGGATCCAATGAGCAGTTCTTC.

In its sample, this clonotype was seen a few times. The chain has TRBV20-1 and TRBJ2-1; no reliable D call. The CDR3 totals 13 residues. Trimming stripped 6 bases from V and 9 bases from J, with 18 bases between. The V gene's germline CDR1 is DFQATT and CDR2 SNEGSKA (reference sequence). The CDR3: CSASRTLKAEQFF. CDR3 bases: TGCAGTGCCTCGAGGACCCTCAAGGCTGAGCAGTTCTTC.

Notes on this clonotype: Relative to the germline gene, one junction end is altered; a read error may explain this. The chain employs TRBV7-9 and TRBJ2-1, with D hard to call. In germline, CDR1 is SEHNR, CDR2 FQNEAQ (reference sequence). This CDR3 is built from 16 residues. CDR3 loop: CASGLRGQEGDNEQFF. The CDR3 DNA reads as TGTGCCAGCGGCTTACGTGGGCAGGAAGGAGACAATGAGCAGTTCTTC.

The V and J genes are TRBV20-1 and TRBJ1-4; maybe TRBD1 (5 bases). V lost 3 bases to trimming and J lost 4 bases, with 12 bases between them. The CDR3 sequence is 14 residues long. Germline values: CDR1 DFQATT, CDR2 SNEGSKA (reference sequence). CDR3 residues: CSASRGVDNEKLFF. In nucleotides, the CDR3 is TGCAGTGCTAGTCGAGGGGTGGATAATGAAAAACTGTTTTTT.

The rearrangement uses TRBV20-1 and TRBJ1-1; D is ambiguous. In germline, CDR1 is DFQATT, CDR2 SNEGSKA (reference sequence). The V gene lost 1 base and the J gene lost 2 bases, with 8 bases spanning the gap. This CDR3 is built from 13 residues. The CDR3 loop reads CSARGPNNTEAFF. Written as DNA, the CDR3 is TGCAGTGCTAGAGGCCCGAATAACACTGAAGCTTTCTTT.

CDR3 in DNA: TGTGCCAGCAGCTTAGCTATTCAGGGGGCAACCACAGATACGCAGTATTTT. This gives the protein CASSLAIQGATTDTQYF. This rearrangement joins TRBV7-2 to TRBJ2-3; 8 nucleotides line up with TRBD1. This CDR3 contains 17 residues. With 0 bases clipped from V and 2 bases from J, the junction kept 7 bases outside the gene matches. Germline lookup yields CDR1 SGHTA and CDR2 FQGNSA.